This entry lists 6 T cell receptor beta chains sequenced from one sample in a study of T cell responses to AZD1222 COVID-19 vaccine. Produced via immunoSEQ multiplex PCR; TCRdb's table is partial and in-frame only. This table has about 180,000 clones, 88% appearing once. Material: peripheral blood, obtained 28 days after the second AZD1222 dose. The receptors come from an adult who received the AZD1222 COVID-19 vaccine.

This chain connects TRBV2 to TRBJ1-4, with D tentatively TRBD1 (5 bases). There are 16 residues in the CDR3. Trimming took 6 bases from V and 0 from J, leaving 14 bases between them. The V gene's germline CDR1 is SNHLY and CDR2 FYNNEI. The CDR3 loop reads CASSLYSTATNEKLFF. The CDR3 nucleotides are TGTGCCAGCAGCCTTTATTCGACAGCAACTAATGAAAAACTGTTTTTT.

The rearrangement links TRBV4-3 to TRBJ2-3; 8 nucleotides agree with TRBD2. Germline CDR1 reads LGHNA; CDR2 reads YSLEER. J was trimmed by 0 bases and V by 4 bases; bases with no gene match: 3. This CDR3 is 15 amino acids long. The CDR3 nucleotides read TGCGCCAGCAGCCCCCAGCGGGGGAGCACAGATACGCAGTATTTT. It encodes CASSPQRGSTDTQYF.

This chain joins TRBV6-6 and TRBJ2-1, with D unclear. The CDR3 is made up of 16 amino acids. Germline V gene data show CDR1 as MNHNY and CDR2 as SVGAGI (reference sequence). The V end was cut by 0 bases, the J end by 3 bases, with 12 bases between. This CDR3 reads CASSYSIGKGYNEQFF. The CDR3 nucleotides are TGTGCCAGCAGTTACTCAATCGGAAAAGGCTACAATGAGCAGTTCTTC.

This clone was detected only a few times. The chain employs TRBV5-8 and TRBJ1-2, with TRBD1 matching over 7 bases. There are 13 residues in the CDR3. V shed 5 bases, J shed 4 bases, and the junction held 5 bases outside the gene matches. Germline V gene data show CDR1 as SGHTS and CDR2 as YDEGEE. The CDR3 here is CASSKQGPYGYTF. DNA of the CDR3: TGTGCCAGCAGTAAACAGGGGCCCTATGGCTACACCTTC.

This clone was found once. The chain joins TRBV7-9 to TRBJ2-2; 10 bases agree with TRBD2. Germline V gene sequence: CDR1 SEHNR, CDR2 FQNEAQ (reference sequence). J lost 1 base, V lost 5 bases, and 4 bases had no gene match. The CDR3 has 16 residues. This CDR3 is CASSPRLAGNTGELFF. The CDR3 DNA follows: TGTGCCAGCAGCCCCCGACTAGCGGGGAACACCGGGGAGCTGTTTTTT.

The rearrangement links TRBV5-1 to TRBJ1-2, with D perhaps matching TRBD1 (5 bases). CDR1 and CDR2 (germline): SGHRS, YFSETQ. The CDR3 is 15 residues long. V was shortened by 0 bases and J by 1 base, with 10 bases between the two germline ends. The DNA of the CDR3 is TGCGCCAGCAGCTTGGCTCAGGGAAATAACTATGGCTACACCTTC. Translating gives CASSLAQGNNYGYTF.